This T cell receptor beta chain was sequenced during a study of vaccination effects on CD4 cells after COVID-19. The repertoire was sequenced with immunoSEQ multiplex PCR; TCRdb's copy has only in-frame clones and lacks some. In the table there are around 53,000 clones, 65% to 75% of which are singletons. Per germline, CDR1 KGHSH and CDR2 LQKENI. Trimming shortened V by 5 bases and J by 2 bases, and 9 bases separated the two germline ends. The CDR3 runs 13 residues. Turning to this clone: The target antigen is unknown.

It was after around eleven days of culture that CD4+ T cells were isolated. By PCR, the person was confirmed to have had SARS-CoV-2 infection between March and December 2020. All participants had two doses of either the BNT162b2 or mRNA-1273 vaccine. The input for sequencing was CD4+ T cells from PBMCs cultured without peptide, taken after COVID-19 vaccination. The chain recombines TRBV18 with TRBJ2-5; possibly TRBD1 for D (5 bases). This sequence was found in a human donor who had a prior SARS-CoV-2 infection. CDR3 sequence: CASSSGQQETQYF. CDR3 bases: TGTGCCAGCTCATCCGGACAACAAGAGACCCAGTACTTC.